Below are 2 T cell receptor beta chains sequenced from a single sample in a study of CDR3 diversity in severe acne. TCRdb independently ran MiXCR on the PCR reads; one entry per CDR3 protein. The sample comprises roughly 93,000 distinct CDR3 sequences, under 55% of which are singletons, and under 14% rests with the top ten. The specimen was blood. All receptors derive from a male donor with severe acne vulgaris.

This clonotype occurred many times. This chain joins TRBV7-2 and TRBJ1-2; possible D gene TRBD1, 6 bases. The CDR3 extends over 14 amino acids. The V end was cut by 3 bases, the J end by 8 bases, with 16 bases between. Germline V gene sequence: CDR1 SGHTA, CDR2 FQGNSA. This chain's CDR3 is CASSFGTQGPGYTF. Here the CDR3 DNA reads TGTGCCAGCAGCTTCGGGACACAGGGCCCCGGCTACACCTTC.

Of note for this clonotype: A much larger clone sits a single nucleotide away, making a read error possible. The chain joins TRBV24-1 to TRBJ2-2; 7 nucleotides align to TRBD1. This CDR3 spans 14 amino acids. V lost 9 bases and J lost 13; bases outside the gene matches: 16. Germline CDR1 reads KGHDR; CDR2 reads SFDVKD. CDR3 sequence (DNA): TGTGCCACCTCGCCGGGACAGTCGTCCCGGGGGCTGTTTTTT. This encodes CATSPGQSSRGLFF.